One sample yielded the 21 T cell receptor beta chains listed below, sequenced in a study of T cell responses to AZD1222 COVID-19 vaccine. Profiling relied on immunoSEQ multiplex PCR, and the TCRdb table lists in-frame clones only, not all of them. The data show 150,000 or so clones, 92% seen once. The source was peripheral blood, collected on day 0 of AZD1222 vaccination. All receptors derive from an adult in good health.

The chain joins TRBV6-5 to TRBJ2-7, with D possibly matching TRBD2 (7 bases). This CDR3 has 14 amino acids. Looked up from germline, CDR1 is MNHEY and CDR2 is SVGAGI. The V and J ends lost 1 base and 6 bases respectively, with 13 bases between them. The CDR3 region is CASSYLGGEAEQYF. The CDR3 region has the DNA TGTGCCAGCAGTTACTTAGGGGGGGAAGCCGAGCAGTACTTC.

This chain uses TRBV7-9 with TRBJ2-5; D is unresolved. The CDR3 has 16 amino acids. Germline V gene sequence: CDR1 SEHNR, CDR2 FQNEAQ (reference sequence). The V and J ends lost 1 base and 2 bases respectively, with 14 bases between them. CDR3: CASSLVATVDQETQYF. CDR3 sequence (DNA): TGTGCCAGCAGCTTAGTGGCTACAGTAGATCAAGAGACCCAGTACTTC.

V usage is TRBV7-8 and J usage is TRBJ2-7, with D hard to call. CDR1 SGHVS and CDR2 FQNEAQ come from the germline V gene. The CDR3 consists of 14 residues. V lost 10 bases and J 2 bases, leaving 18 bases between the germline ends. The CDR3 region has the DNA TGTGCCACCGCGCCCGAACCAACAGCCTACGAGCAGTACTTC. Its protein is CATAPEPTAYEQYF.

This clone was counted a few times. The rearrangement links TRBV19 to TRBJ2-3; D is unclear. This CDR3 comprises 11 residues. Germline values: CDR1 LNHDA, CDR2 SQIVND (reference sequence). Trimming cost V 3 bases and J 6 bases, with 4 bases left between them. CDR3 sequence reads: CASSMSDTQYF. The CDR3, as DNA: TGTGCCAGTAGTATGAGTGATACGCAGTATTTT.

The chain has TRBV5-6 and TRBJ2-1, with D unclear. The CDR3 extends over 16 amino acids. Germline assignment: CDR1 SGHDT and CDR2 YYEEEE. Deletions cut 4 bases from V and 5 bases from J, with 19 bases between. The CDR3 coding sequence is TGTGCCAGCAGCCCTTCGACCTGGGGAACCGACAATGAGCAGTTCTTC. Protein product: CASSPSTWGTDNEQFF. Complete variable domain (other parts from reference TRBV5-6 and TRBJ2-1): DAGVTQSPTHLIKTRGQQVTLRCSPKSGHDTVSWYQQALGQGPQFIFQYYEEEERQRGNFPDRFSGHQFPNYSSELNVNALLLGDSALYLCASSPSTWGTDNEQFFGPGTRLTVL.

To note about this clone: Relative to the germline gene, one junction end is altered; a read error may explain this. The genes are TRBV11-2 and TRBJ1-2; 7 nucleotides align to TRBD1. The germline V gene encodes CDR1 SGHAT and CDR2 FQNNGV. This CDR3 region has 14 residues. This chain's CDR3 is CASSLDISGQKYHF. CDR3 sequence (DNA): TGTGCCAGCAGCTTAGATATTTCGGGACAGAAGTACCACTTC.

This chain joins TRBV27 and TRBJ2-3, with D perhaps TRBD2 (5 bases). The CDR3 has 12 residues. The V end lost 4 bases, the J end lost 5 bases, and 7 bases lay between the germline ends. The V gene's germline CDR1 is MNHEY and CDR2 SMNVEV (reference sequence). CDR3 DNA: TGTGCCAGCAGTTCAGGACTAGATACGCAGTATTTT. The encoded protein is CASSSGLDTQYF.

The V gene is TRBV10-2, the J gene TRBJ2-2; 8 nucleotides match TRBD2. Germline CDR1 is WSHSY and CDR2 is SAAADI. CDR3 size: 18 residues. Trimming removed 3 bases from V and 6 bases from J; junction bases left unmatched: 15. Here the CDR3 reads CASSEPGGGAVDPGELFF. CDR3 bases: TGCGCCAGCAGTGAACCCGGGGGGGGAGCGGTAGACCCCGGGGAGCTGTTTTTT.

The chain employs TRBV7-6 and TRBJ1-5, with unresolved D. The germline CDR1 and CDR2 sequences are SGHVS and FNYEAQ. Trimming took 2 bases from V and 3 from J, leaving 11 bases between them. CDR3 length: 15 amino acids. CDR3 sequence (DNA): TGTGCCAGCAGCTTACAGCCCCGGAACAATCAGCCCCAGCATTTT. It yields the protein CASSLQPRNNQPQHF.

The chain uses TRBV5-1 and TRBJ2-3, with a tentative D call TRBD2 (5 bases). Germline CDR1 is SGHRS and CDR2 is YFSETQ. CDR3 length equals 14 residues. Trimming removed 2 bases from V and 0 bases from J, with 7 bases in between. CDR3 protein: CASSLLGSTDTQYF. The CDR3 DNA reads TGCGCCAGCAGCTTACTAGGGAGCACAGATACGCAGTATTTT.

This clone was counted a few times. The J gene is TRBJ2-7, the V gene TRBV7-2; a weak D match, TRBD2 (6 bases). Trimming pared 4 bases from V and 4 bases from J, leaving 20 bases between. This CDR3 has 16 amino acids. Looked up from germline, CDR1 is SGHTA and CDR2 is FQGNSA. This CDR3 is CASSSQQRGALYEQYF. CDR3 DNA: TGTGCCAGCAGCTCTCAGCAACGCGGGGCACTTTACGAGCAGTACTTC.

The V call is TRBV6-5, the J call TRBJ1-1; D unclear. Germline V CDR1 and CDR2: MNHEY, SVGAGI. The V end was cut by 2 bases, the J end by 6 bases, with 4 bases between. This CDR3 is 11 amino acids long. Here the CDR3 reads CASSYRSEAFF. The CDR3 region has the DNA TGTGCCAGCAGTTACAGATCTGAAGCTTTCTTT.

The V gene is TRBV15, the J gene TRBJ1-1; D gene unclear. Germline V gene data show CDR1 as LNHNV and CDR2 as YYDKDF (reference sequence). Between the trimmed V and J ends, which lost 0 bases and 6 bases, there was a span of 14 bases. The CDR3 has 15 residues. Here the CDR3 reads CATSRESSSWAEAFF. The CDR3 region has the DNA TGTGCCACCAGCAGAGAATCGAGTAGTTGGGCTGAAGCTTTCTTT.

The rearrangement links TRBV3-1 (or the pseudogene TRBV3-2) to TRBJ2-5, with 10 bases aligning to TRBD2. Germline loops: CDR1 LGHDT, CDR2 YNNKEL (reference sequence). With V trimmed by 4 bases and J by 4 bases, 3 bases remained unmatched. This CDR3 comprises 14 residues. CDR3 coding DNA: TGTGCCAGCAGCCCTCTAGCGGGAGTAGAGACCCAGTACTTC. The encoded protein is CASSPLAGVETQYF.

The chain combines TRBV10-3 with TRBJ1-3, with D maybe TRBD1 (5 bases). Trimming removed 3 bases from V and 4 bases from J, with 19 bases in between. The length of the CDR3 is 17 residues. Germline V gene lookup returns CDR1 ENHRY and CDR2 SYGVKD. DNA for the CDR3: TGTGCCATCAGTGAAACCGGGACTCTCCTGGGGGGAAACACCATATATTTT. It is translated as CAISETGTLLGGNTIYF.

The chain employs TRBV5-1 and TRBJ2-5; 10 nucleotides agree with TRBD1. J gave up 4 bases and V 0 bases, and 3 bases lay outside the gene matches. This CDR3 is 15 amino acids long. Germline V CDR1 and CDR2: SGHRS, YFSETQ. DNA of the CDR3: TGCGCCAGCAGCTTGGGACAGGGGGCTGCAGAGACCCAGTACTTC. Protein sequence: CASSLGQGAAETQYF.

The CDR3 DNA follows: TGTGCCAGCAGTTGGGACAGGAAAAATCAGCCCCAGCATTTT. Residues: CASSWDRKNQPQHF. This chain connects TRBV6-5 to TRBJ1-5, with 8 bases identical to TRBD1. The trim removed 4 bases at V and 4 bases at J, leaving 3 bases unmatched. The CDR3 has 14 amino acids. In germline, CDR1 is MNHEY, CDR2 SVGAGI.

The chain combines TRBV4-1 with TRBJ1-4; TRBD1 might be the D (6 bases). Germline V gene data show CDR1 as MGHRA and CDR2 as YSYEKL. V was pared by 4 bases and J by 0 bases, with 27 bases between. The CDR3 totals 21 residues. The CDR3 nucleotides read TGCGCCAGCAGCCTAAGGTGGGGGGCGATAACGCAATTTGCAACTAATGAAAAACTGTTTTTT. Its translation: CASSLRWGAITQFATNEKLFF.

This clone was detected once. This chain uses TRBV18 with TRBJ1-6; 7 bases align to TRBD1. Losses at the gene ends were 0 bases for V and 4 bases for J; bases not matched to a gene: 6. The germline V gene has CDR1 KGHSH and CDR2 LQKENI. The CDR3 covers 17 residues. As DNA, the CDR3 is TGTGCCAGCTCACCACCCTATGGGACAGAATATAATTCACCCCTCCACTTT. As protein: CASSPPYGTEYNSPLHF.

The chain carries TRBV15 and TRBJ2-1; 9 nucleotides align to TRBD2. Germline V lookup: CDR1 LNHNV, CDR2 YYDKDF (reference sequence). Losses at the gene ends were 8 bases for V and 7 bases for J; bases not matched to a gene: 3. This CDR3 has 12 residues. The CDR3 loop is CATGGRGNEQFF. Here the CDR3 DNA reads TGTGCCACCGGCGGGAGGGGTAATGAGCAGTTCTTC.

The gene calls are TRBV5-1 and TRBJ1-6; D remains unclear. Between the trimmed V and J ends, which lost 0 bases and 8 bases, there was a span of 9 bases. CDR1 is SGHRS, CDR2 YFSETQ, per germline. This CDR3 has 14 amino acids. This CDR3 reads CASSLGAGDSPLHF. Written as DNA, the CDR3 is TGCGCCAGCAGCTTGGGGGCGGGAGATTCACCCCTCCACTTT.